This T cell receptor beta chain was profiled in a study of cytomegalovirus exposure and HLA in healthy donors. Broader study findings: The study labeled under 200 TCR beta chains cytomegalovirus-associated. A later analysis revealed that TCR association rates differed between HLA loci, peaking at DRB1 and bottoming out at HLA-C. A missense DCLRE1C variant was associated with V- and J-gene trimming of TCR beta chains in a later analysis, and an independent cohort replicated the association.

Details on this clone: Its antigen is as yet unknown.

Primers: 60 Vbeta forward and 13 Jbeta reverse. Original processing notes: In a later analysis, the count reached 75 million to 90 million unique TCR beta chains, with 9 million to 11 million shared. TCRdb's table, derived via immunoSEQ multiplex PCR, lists solely in-frame clones and lacks some. The V and J calls and clone size come from that table; D and trimming were worked out from the DNA. The repertoire holds around 130,000 clones, with 65% to 75% as singletons. Trimming stripped 5 bases from V and 0 bases from J, with 13 bases between. The germline V gene has CDR1 SGHNT and CDR2 YENEEA. This CDR3 contains 16 residues.

This chain links TRBV11-3 with TRBJ2-2, with D possibly TRBD1 on 6 matching bases. This sequence was found in a woman in her forties or fifties in good health and CMV-seropositive. Sequencing input: PBMCs. This CDR3 reads CASSGWTETNTGELFF. The CDR3 DNA reads as TGTGCCAGCAGCGGGTGGACAGAGACGAACACCGGGGAGCTGTTTTTT.